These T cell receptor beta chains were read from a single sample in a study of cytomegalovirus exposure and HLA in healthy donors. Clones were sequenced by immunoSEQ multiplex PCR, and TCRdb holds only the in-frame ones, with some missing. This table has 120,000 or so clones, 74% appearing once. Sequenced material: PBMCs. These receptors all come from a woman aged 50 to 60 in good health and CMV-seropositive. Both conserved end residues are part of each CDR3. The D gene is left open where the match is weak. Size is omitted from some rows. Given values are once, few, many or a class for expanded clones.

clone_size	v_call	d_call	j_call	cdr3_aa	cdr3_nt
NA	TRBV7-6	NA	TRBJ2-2	CASSFFRGTGELFF	TGTGCCAGCAGCTTTTTTAGGGGTACCGGGGAGCTGTTTTTT
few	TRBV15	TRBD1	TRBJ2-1	CATSRDGQGDEQFF	TGTGCCACCAGCAGAGATGGCCAGGGGGACGAGCAGTTCTTC
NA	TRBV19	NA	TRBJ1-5	CARNRDSNQPQHF	TGTGCCAGGAACAGGGATAGCAATCAGCCCCAGCATTTT
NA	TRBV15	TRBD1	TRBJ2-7	CATSRDQGDEQYF	TGTGCCACCAGCAGAGATCAGGGGGACGAGCAGTACTTC
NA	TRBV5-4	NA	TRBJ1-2	CASSLRLGGYTF	TGTGCCAGCAGCTTGAGACTTGGTGGCTACACCTTC
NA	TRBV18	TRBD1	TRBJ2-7	CASSPGTGSSYEQYF	TGTGCCAGCTCACCCGGGACAGGGAGTTCCTACGAGCAGTACTTC
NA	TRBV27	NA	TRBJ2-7	CASSLGGRRVAYEQYF	TGTGCCAGCAGTTTAGGGGGCCGAAGGGTGGCCTACGAGCAGTACTTC
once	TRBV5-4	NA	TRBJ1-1	CASSLDRTVYGAFF	TGTGCCAGCAGCTTGGACAGGACGGTCTATGGGGCTTTCTTT
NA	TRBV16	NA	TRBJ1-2	CASSLFQGNYGYTF	TGTGCCAGCAGCCTCTTTCAGGGGAACTATGGCTACACCTTC
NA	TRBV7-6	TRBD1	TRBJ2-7	CASSLGAAGGGEQYF	TGTGCCAGCAGCTTAGGAGCGGCAGGGGGCGGCGAGCAGTACTTC
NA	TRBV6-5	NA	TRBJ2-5	CASRGPQTQYF	TGTGCCAGCAGGGGGCCACAGACCCAGTACTTC
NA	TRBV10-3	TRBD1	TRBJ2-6	CAISERGGAGANVLTF	TGTGCCATCAGTGAACGAGGGGGCGCTGGTGCCAACGTCCTGACTTTC
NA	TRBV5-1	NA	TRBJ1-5	CASSEGNGNQPQHF	TGCGCCAGCTCGGAGGGTAATGGCAATCAGCCCCAGCATTTT
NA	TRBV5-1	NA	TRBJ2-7	CASSLGTDLYEQYF	TGCGCCAGCAGCTTGGGGACAGATCTGTACGAGCAGTACTTC
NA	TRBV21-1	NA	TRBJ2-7	CASSKRLAEGILYEQYF	TGTGCCAGCAGCAAACGGCTAGCGGAGGGGATACTCTACGAGCAGTACTTC
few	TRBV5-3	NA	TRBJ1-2	CARSCLGQANGYTF	TGTGCCAGAAGCTGCCTGGGGCAGGCCAATGGCTACACCTTC
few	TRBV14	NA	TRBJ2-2	CASSRVWQVNTGELFF	TGTGCCAGCAGCCGAGTCTGGCAGGTGAACACCGGGGAGCTGTTTTTT
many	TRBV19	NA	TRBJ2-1	CASSMKSPAYNEQFF	TGTGCCAGTAGTATGAAGTCACCGGCCTACAATGAGCAGTTCTTC
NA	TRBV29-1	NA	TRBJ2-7	CSVVPGEDYEQYF	TGCAGCGTTGTACCGGGAGAGGACTACGAGCAGTACTTC
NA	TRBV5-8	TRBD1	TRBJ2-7	CASSLTGQGDEQYF	TGTGCCAGCAGCTTGACAGGACAGGGGGACGAGCAGTACTTC
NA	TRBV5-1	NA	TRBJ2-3	CASSLDPTGTQYF	TGCGCCAGCAGCTTGGATCCCACGGGTACGCAGTATTTT
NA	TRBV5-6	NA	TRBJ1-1	CASTYGGMDTEAFF	TGTGCCAGCACCTATGGGGGGATGGACACTGAAGCTTTCTTT
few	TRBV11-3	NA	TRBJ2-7	CASSLGGDRTYEQYF	TGTGCCAGCAGCTTAGGGGGGGATAGAACCTACGAGCAGTACTTC
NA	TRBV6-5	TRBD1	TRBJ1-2	CASRPGQRGRNTF	TGTGCCAGCAGGCCGGGACAGCGCGGCAGAAACACCTTC
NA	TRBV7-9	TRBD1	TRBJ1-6	CASGLGQGHSPLHF	TGTGCCAGCGGGTTGGGACAGGGACATTCACCCCTCCACTTT
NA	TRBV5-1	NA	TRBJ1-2	CASSYMKDYGYTF	TGCGCCAGCAGCTACATGAAAGACTATGGCTACACCTTC
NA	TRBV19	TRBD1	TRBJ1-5	CASTVRGISSNQPQHF	TGTGCCAGTACCGTCAGGGGGATATCTAGCAATCAGCCCCAGCATTTT
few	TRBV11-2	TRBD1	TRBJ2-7	CASSSGTGVNHEQYF	TGTGCCAGCAGCTCCGGGACAGGGGTTAATCACGAGCAGTACTTC
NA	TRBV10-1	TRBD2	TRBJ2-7	CASSDHRRGSYEQYF	TGCGCCAGCAGTGACCACAGGCGGGGGTCCTACGAGCAGTACTTC
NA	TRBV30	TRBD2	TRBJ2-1	CAWSVIAGGQNEQFF	TGTGCCTGGAGTGTAATAGCGGGGGGGCAAAATGAGCAGTTCTTC
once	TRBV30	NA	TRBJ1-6	CAWSEGGSSYNSPLHF	TGTGCCTGGAGTGAGGGAGGAAGCTCCTATAATTCACCCCTCCACTTT
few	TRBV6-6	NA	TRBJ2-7	CASSYPPLVRYEQYF	TGTGCCAGCAGTTACCCCCCTTTGGTGCGCTACGAGCAGTACTTC
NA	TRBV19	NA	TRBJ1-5	CASSIGRQGLKPQHF	TGTGCCAGTAGTATAGGGAGGCAGGGGTTAAAGCCCCAGCATTTT
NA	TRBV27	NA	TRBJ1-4	CASSLWAHEKLFF	TGTGCCAGCAGCCTCTGGGCTCACGAAAAACTGTTTTTT
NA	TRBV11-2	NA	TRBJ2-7	CASSSGMAASYEQYF	TGTGCCAGCAGCTCCGGGATGGCCGCTTCCTACGAGCAGTACTTC
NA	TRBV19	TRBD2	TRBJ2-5	CASSNQAGSETQYF	TGTGCCAGTAGTAACCAAGCGGGGTCGGAGACCCAGTACTTC
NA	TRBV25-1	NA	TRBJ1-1	CASSAPMNTEAFF	TGTGCCAGCAGTGCCCCTATGAACACTGAAGCTTTCTTT
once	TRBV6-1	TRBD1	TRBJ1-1	CASSWTGNTEAFF	TGTGCCAGCAGTTGGACAGGGAACACTGAAGCTTTCTTT
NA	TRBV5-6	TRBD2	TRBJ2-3	CASSLGSGGGNTQYF	TGTGCCAGCAGCTTGGGTAGCGGGGGGGGTAATACGCAGTATTTT
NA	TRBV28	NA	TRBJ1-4	CASSSQEIEKLFF	TGTGCCAGCAGTTCTCAAGAGATCGAAAAACTGTTTTTT